This T cell receptor (beta chain) originates from a study of CD8+ T cells in alopecia areata. On this clone: Its cognate antigen is unknown.

Study-wide results and caveats: TCR sharing across patients was less clear than in mice, possibly HLA-related.

Germline V gene sequence: CDR1 MGHDK, CDR2 SYGVNS. Trimming removed 9 bases at V and 9 bases at J, with 14 bases between. The CDR3 runs 11 residues. Sequencing used cDNA as its template, made by extracting RNA and reverse transcribing it. The protocol was immunoSEQ multiplex PCR, while the TCRdb copy is restricted to in-frame clones and leaves out a portion. The sample consists of about 150,000 clones, 50% to 65% of them appearing once. The source is a human donor in good health. The chain carries TRBV25-1 and TRBJ1-2; possible D gene TRBD1, 6 bases. The sample comprised CD4+ T cells sorted from blood. The CDR3 DNA follows: TGTGCCAGGAGTTGGGGGCGGCGCTACACCTTC. It yields the protein CARSWGRRYTF.